This TCR beta chain was sequenced for a study of cytomegalovirus exposure and HLA in healthy donors. The overall study: The roughly 120 million unique TCR beta sequences, from 150 million to 200 million T cells, were found by an earlier analysis. Across 350 to 400 genotyped donors, about 81% landed in the Caucasian-associated ancestry cluster.

This clone was counted only a few times. Its antigen is not known. Trimming shortened V by 3 bases and J by 1 base, and 12 bases separated the two germline ends. This CDR3 is built from 15 residues. Germline V CDR1 and CDR2: WSHSY, SAAADI. Study outcomes and limitations: A prior analysis recorded that most TCR beta V segments were productive about 87% or about 30% of the time. Later analysis associated a missense DCLRE1C variant with TCR beta V- and J-gene trimming.

In the PCR, 60 Vbeta and 13 Jbeta primers were used. The data were produced by immunoSEQ multiplex PCR, yet TCRdb's version contains in-frame clones alone and is incomplete. The data contain 200,000 to 250,000 clones, around 80% of them singletons. What was sequenced was PBMCs. V and J are TRBV10-2 and TRBJ1-1; the D gene is possibly TRBD1 (5 bases). The origin of this receptor is a boy aged 2 to 9 in good health and CMV-seronegative. CDR3: CASSDWGQANTEAFF. The CDR3 DNA is TGCGCCAGCAGTGACTGGGGCCAAGCGAACACTGAAGCTTTCTTT.